This TCR beta chain was identified during a study of T cell changes during pregnancy in multiple sclerosis. The germline V gene encodes CDR1 SGHRS and CDR2 YFSETQ. This CDR3 is built from 17 residues. Trimming cost V 0 bases and J 1 base; bases outside gene matches: 3. Some clones are missing from TCRdb's copy, which holds only in-frame ones; the method was immunoSEQ multiplex PCR. Here the sample spans 85,000 to 100,000 clones, roughly 90% being singletons. This chain links TRBV5-1 with TRBJ2-5; TRBD2 matches at 13 bases. Sequencing was performed on peripheral blood, taken in the first trimester of pregnancy. The sequence was obtained from a female donor with multiple sclerosis, enrolled in a pregnancy study. The CDR3 DNA sequence: TGCGCCAGCAGCTTGGCGGGGACTAGCGGGACCCAAGAGACCCAGTACTTC. Translating gives CASSLAGTSGTQETQYF.